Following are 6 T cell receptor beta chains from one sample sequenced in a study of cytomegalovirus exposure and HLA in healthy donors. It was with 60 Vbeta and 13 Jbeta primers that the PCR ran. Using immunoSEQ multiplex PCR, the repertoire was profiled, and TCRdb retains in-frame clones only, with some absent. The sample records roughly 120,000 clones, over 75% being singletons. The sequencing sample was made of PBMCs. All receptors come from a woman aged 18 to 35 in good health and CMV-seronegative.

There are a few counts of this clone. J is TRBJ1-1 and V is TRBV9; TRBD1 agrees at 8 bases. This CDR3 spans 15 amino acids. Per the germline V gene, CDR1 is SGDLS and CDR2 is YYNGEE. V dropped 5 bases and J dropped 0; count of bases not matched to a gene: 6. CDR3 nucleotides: TGTGCCAGCAGTCGGGGACAGGCAATGAACACTGAAGCTTTCTTT. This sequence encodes CASSRGQAMNTEAFF.

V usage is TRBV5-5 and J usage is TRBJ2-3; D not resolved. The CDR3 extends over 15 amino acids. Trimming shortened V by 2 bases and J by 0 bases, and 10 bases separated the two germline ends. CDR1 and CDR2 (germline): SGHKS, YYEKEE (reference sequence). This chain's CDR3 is CASSLGALSTDTQYF. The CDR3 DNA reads TGTGCCAGCAGCTTAGGAGCTCTTAGCACAGATACGCAGTATTTT.

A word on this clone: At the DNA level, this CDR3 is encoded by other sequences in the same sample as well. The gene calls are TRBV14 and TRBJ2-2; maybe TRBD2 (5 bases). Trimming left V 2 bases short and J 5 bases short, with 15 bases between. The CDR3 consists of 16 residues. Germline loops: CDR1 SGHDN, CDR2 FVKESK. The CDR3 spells CASSQLRQPGTGELFF. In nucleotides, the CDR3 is TGTGCCAGCAGCCAACTACGCCAGCCGGGAACCGGGGAGCTGTTTTTT.

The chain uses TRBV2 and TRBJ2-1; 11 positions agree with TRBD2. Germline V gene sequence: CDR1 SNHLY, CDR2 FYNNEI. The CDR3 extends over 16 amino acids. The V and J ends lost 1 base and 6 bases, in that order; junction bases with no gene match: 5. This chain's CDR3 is CASSEEGSGRANEQFF. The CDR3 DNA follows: TGTGCCAGCAGTGAAGAGGGTAGCGGGAGGGCCAATGAGCAGTTCTTC.

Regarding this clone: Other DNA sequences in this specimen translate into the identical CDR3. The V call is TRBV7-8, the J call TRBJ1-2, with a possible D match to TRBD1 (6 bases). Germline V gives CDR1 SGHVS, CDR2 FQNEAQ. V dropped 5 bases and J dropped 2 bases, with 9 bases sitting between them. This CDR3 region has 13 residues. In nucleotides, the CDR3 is TGTGCCAGCAGCCCGCAGGGGAACTATGGCTACACCTTC. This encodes CASSPQGNYGYTF.

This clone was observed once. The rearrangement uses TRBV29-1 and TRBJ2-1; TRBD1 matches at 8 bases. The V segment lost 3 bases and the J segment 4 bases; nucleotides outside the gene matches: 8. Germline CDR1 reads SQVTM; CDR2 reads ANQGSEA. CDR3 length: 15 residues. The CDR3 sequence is CSVDRQGAFYNEQFF. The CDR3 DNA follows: TGCAGCGTTGATCGTCAGGGGGCCTTTTACAATGAGCAGTTCTTC.